Listed here are 20 T cell receptor beta chains from one sample, sequenced in a study of shared clonotypes between healthy human individuals. Generated by immunoSEQ multiplex PCR, the TCRdb table keeps only in-frame clones and is missing some. The data hold millions of clones, with around nine tenths observed a single time. Input material: naive CD4+ T cells sorted from blood. Sample subset: CD45RA+ positively selected. All receptors derive from a man younger than 35 in good health.

The chain couples TRBV28 to TRBJ1-1; D is perhaps TRBD1 (6 bases). Germline V gene lookup returns CDR1 MDHEN and CDR2 SYDVKM. CDR3 length equals 12 residues. Between the trimmed V and J ends, which lost 5 bases and 4 bases, there was a span of 8 bases. The CDR3 DNA is TGTGCCAGCAGTAGGACAGCCACTGAAGCTTTCTTT. It codes for CASSRTATEAFF.

CDR3 protein: CASRAGGAYTGELFF. CDR3 DNA sequence: TGTGCCAGCAGGGCAGGGGGCGCTTACACCGGGGAGCTGTTTTTT. V is TRBV6-5 and J is TRBJ2-2; 8 bases fit TRBD1. Trimming removed 6 bases from V and 3 bases from J; junction bases left unmatched: 6. The CDR3 is 15 residues long. CDR1 MNHEY and CDR2 SVGAGI come from the germline V gene.

In DNA, the CDR3 is TGTGCCAGCAGTTACTCCGGGGAGCAAAGTGAAAAACTGTTTTTT. It is translated as CASSYSGEQSEKLFF. The chain joins TRBV6-5 to TRBJ1-4, with unresolved D. V was shortened by 0 bases and J by 7 bases, with 12 bases between the two germline ends. CDR3 length equals 15 residues. The germline V gene encodes CDR1 MNHEY and CDR2 SVGAGI.

A few counts support this clone. The rearrangement joins TRBV28 to TRBJ1-5; a possible D gene is TRBD1 (5 bases). The ends were cut back, 3 bases at V and 6 bases at J, with 18 bases in the middle. CDR1 MDHEN and CDR2 SYDVKM come from the germline V gene. CDR3 length equals 16 residues. CDR3 sequence (DNA): TGTGCCAGCAGTTTGCACGGCAGGAAGGGACTTCAGCCCCAGCATTTT. Protein sequence: CASSLHGRKGLQPQHF.

The chain links TRBV29-1 to TRBJ1-4; TRBD1 is a possible D gene (6 bases). Germline V CDR1 and CDR2: SQVTM, ANQGSEA. Trimming took off 4 bases at V and 8 bases at J, with 14 bases between the two ends. CDR3 length: 13 residues. The CDR3 here is CSVGEGGREKLFF. Here the CDR3 DNA reads TGCAGCGTTGGCGAAGGGGGTAGGGAAAAACTGTTTTTT.

This rearrangement joins TRBV18 to TRBJ2-5, with D possibly matching TRBD1 (5 bases). The CDR3 covers 16 residues. Germline V lookup: CDR1 KGHSH, CDR2 LQKENI. The ends were cut back, 3 bases at V and 4 bases at J, with 18 bases in the middle. CDR3 bases: TGTGCCAGCTCACCGGGTTGGACAAGGGTAGGAGAGACCCAGTACTTC. Protein: CASSPGWTRVGETQYF.

The rearrangement links TRBV2 to TRBJ1-6, with 8 bases that match TRBD1. The V segment lost 8 bases and the J segment 7 bases; nucleotides outside the gene matches: 16. Germline-derived CDR1 and CDR2 are SNHLY and FYNNEI. This CDR3 has 17 amino acids. The CDR3 nucleotides are TGTGCCAGCCAGGGACAGGTTTACTCTTTGCCCAATTCACCCCTCCACTTT. Translation gives CASQGQVYSLPNSPLHF. Together with reference TRBV2 and TRBJ1-6, the CDR3 gives the full variable domain: EPEVTQTPSHQVTQMGQEVILRCVPISNHLYFYWYRQILGQKVEFLVSFYNNEISEKSEIFDDQFSVERPDGSNFTLKIRSTKLEDSAMYFCASQGQVYSLPNSPLHFGNGTRLTVT.

V gene TRBV21-1 combines with J gene TRBJ2-4; the table's D call, TRBD1, was not checked against the DNA. TRBV21-1 is tagged as a pseudogene. CDR3 length: 18 residues. CDR3 region: CARVHGTERLLAKNIQYF. The DNA for the CDR3 is TGTGCCAGAGTCCACGGGACAGAACGTTTACTAGCCAAAAACATTCAGTACTTC.

The chain is built from TRBV11-2 and TRBJ1-5; no firm D call. The germline CDR1 and CDR2 sequences are SGHAT and FQNNGV. CDR3 length: 11 amino acids. Trimming stripped 11 bases from V and 1 base from J, with 6 bases between. The CDR3 DNA reads as TGTGCCGTCAGGAGCAATCAGCCCCAGCATTTT. Translated: CAVRSNQPQHF.

The V and J genes are TRBV6-5 and TRBJ1-1; no clear D. The CDR3 runs 13 residues. The V gene's germline CDR1 is MNHEY and CDR2 SVGAGI. V was clipped by 4 bases and J by 0 bases, with 6 bases between them. The CDR3 DNA reads as TGTGCCAGCAGTTGGGCGGTGAACACTGAAGCTTTCTTT. Protein: CASSWAVNTEAFF.

The rearrangement links TRBV19 to TRBJ2-3, with D uncertain. The CDR3 contains 12 residues. CDR1 and CDR2 from the germline V gene are LNHDA and SQIVND (reference sequence). Trimming took off 8 bases at V and 0 bases at J, with 6 bases between the two ends. CDR3: CASRSSTDTQYF. As DNA, the CDR3 is TGTGCCAGTCGATCTAGCACAGATACGCAGTATTTT.

The chain employs TRBV19 and TRBJ1-1, with 7 bases matching TRBD1. The junction had 3 bases not matched to a gene; V was cut back by 5 bases and J by 0 bases. CDR1 LNHDA and CDR2 SQIVND come from the germline V gene (reference sequence). CDR3 length: 14 amino acids. CDR3 in amino acids: CASSDREMNTEAFF. Here the CDR3 DNA reads TGTGCCAGTAGTGACAGGGAAATGAACACTGAAGCTTTCTTT. Full variable domain (remainder filled in from reference TRBV19 and TRBJ1-1): DGGITQSPKYLFRKEGQNVTLSCEQNLNHDAMYWYRQDPGQGLRLIYYSQIVNDFQKGDIAEGYSVSREKKESFPLTVTSAQKNPTAFYLCASSDREMNTEAFFGQGTRLTVV.

The J gene is TRBJ1-1, the V gene TRBV7-2; maybe TRBD1 (6 bases). The CDR3 is made up of 14 amino acids. V was trimmed by 5 bases and J by 1 base, leaving 11 bases between them. The V gene's germline CDR1 is SGHTA and CDR2 FQGNSA. The CDR3 DNA sequence: TGTGCCAGCAGCATCGGACAGTCGAACACTGAAGCTTTCTTT. It encodes CASSIGQSNTEAFF.

This chain connects TRBV10-2 to TRBJ2-5; 8 nucleotides match TRBD2. CDR1 and CDR2 from the germline V gene are WSHSY and SAAADI. The CDR3 is 18 amino acids. Germline trimming cut 2 bases from V and 4 bases from J; bases unmatched to any gene: 15. This CDR3 reads CASSEPREGRGYRETQYF. CDR3 sequence (DNA): TGCGCCAGCAGTGAGCCACGGGAGGGCAGGGGTTATCGAGAGACCCAGTACTTC.

The chain joins TRBV7-9 to TRBJ1-2; 9 positions match TRBD1. With 3 bases clipped from V and 2 bases from J, the junction kept 16 bases outside the gene matches. CDR1 is SEHNR, CDR2 FQNEAQ, per germline (reference sequence). CDR3 length equals 19 residues. The CDR3 DNA reads as TGTGCCAGCAGCTTGGGGTCCCTTACAGGGGGCGCAACGAACTATGGCTACACCTTC. As protein: CASSLGSLTGGATNYGYTF.

The chain combines TRBV7-2 with TRBJ2-3; 11 bases fit TRBD2. Losses at the gene ends were 7 bases for V and 2 bases for J; bases not matched to a gene: 5. Germline values: CDR1 SGHTA, CDR2 FQGNSA. This CDR3 is built from 15 residues. The CDR3 reads CASNVAGGPTDTQYF. The CDR3 coding sequence is TGTGCCAGCAACGTAGCGGGAGGGCCCACAGATACGCAGTATTTT.

The chain uses TRBV5-6 and TRBJ2-4; weak D call: TRBD1 (5 bases). V lost 0 bases and J lost 8, with 18 bases in between. The CDR3 contains 16 residues. The germline CDR1 and CDR2 sequences are SGHDT and YYEEEE. The CDR3 sequence is CASSLAVDSRVDIQYF. The CDR3 DNA reads as TGTGCCAGCAGCTTGGCCGTAGACAGCCGTGTGGACATTCAGTACTTC. The full variable domain, with the rest looked up from reference TRBV5-6 and TRBJ2-4, is DAGVTQSPTHLIKTRGQQVTLRCSPKSGHDTVSWYQQALGQGPQFIFQYYEEEERQRGNFPDRFSGHQFPNYSSELNVNALLLGDSALYLCASSLAVDSRVDIQYFGAGTRLSVL.

This chain links TRBV30 with TRBJ1-5; 10 nucleotides line up with TRBD1. The CDR3 totals 16 residues. V shed 1 base, J shed 3 bases, and the junction held 6 bases outside the gene matches. Germline-derived CDR1 and CDR2 are GTSNPN and SVGIG (reference sequence). CDR3 in DNA: TGTGCCTGGAGTGCATGGGACAGGGGCGACAATCAGCCCCAGCATTTT. It yields the protein CAWSAWDRGDNQPQHF.

The rearrangement uses TRBV7-2 and TRBJ2-1; unclear D gene. The CDR3 contains 15 residues. Germline loops: CDR1 SGHTA, CDR2 FQGNSA. V was shortened by 0 bases and J by 4 bases, with 10 bases between the two germline ends. The CDR3 spells CASSLAGVDYNEQFF. In nucleotides, the CDR3 is TGTGCCAGCAGCTTAGCTGGCGTTGATTACAATGAGCAGTTCTTC.

The rearrangement uses TRBV6-6 and TRBJ2-7, with TRBD2 identical over 7 bases. This CDR3 contains 15 residues. V trimming: 5 bases; J trimming: 5 bases; junction bases outside the gene matches: 12. CDR1 and CDR2 from the germline V gene are MNHNY and SVGAGI (reference sequence). The CDR3 DNA reads as TGTGCCAGCAGTGACCGACTAGCCCTCGGGAACGAGCAGTACTTC. Amino acid sequence: CASSDRLALGNEQYF.